The 17 T cell receptor beta chains presented below share a single source sample, sequenced in a study of blood T cells in healthy people across ages. A J-beta primer mix and a sample-barcoded 5' primer were used in a second PCR of roughly 7 to 12 cycles. TCRdb reprocessed the 5' RACE reads via MiXCR and lists one record per CDR3 protein. Of about 830,000 distinct CDR3 sequences in the sample, roughly 50% were seen once. What was sequenced was blood. All receptors come from a young man in good health.

This clonotype was seen a few times. This sequence joins TRBV29-1 and TRBJ2-7; the D gene could be TRBD1 or TRBD2 (8 bases each). This CDR3 spans 15 amino acids. Trimming removed 7 bases from V and 2 bases from J, with 21 bases in between. Germline CDR1 SQVTM, CDR2 ANQGSEA. CDR3 amino acids: CSAREGQAETYEQYF. The CDR3 DNA reads as TGCAGCGCCCGGGAGGGACAGGCGGAAACCTACGAGCAGTACTTC.

Of note for this clonotype: The junction differs from germline at one of its ends, possibly a read error. The gene calls are TRBV7-2 and TRBJ2-6, with unresolved D. The CDR3 length is 16 residues. Germline CDR1 reads SGHTA; CDR2 reads FQGNSA. CDR3 region: CVSRLKVISGANVLTF. For the CDR3, the DNA is TGTGTCAGCAGGCTAAAAGTAATTTCTGGGGCCAACGTCCTGACTTTC.

V usage is TRBV7-9 and J usage is TRBJ2-7, with 7 nucleotides matching TRBD1. Germline lookup yields CDR1 SEHNR and CDR2 FQNEAQ (reference sequence). This CDR3 has 13 amino acids. J lost 7 bases, V lost 10 bases, and 13 bases had no gene match. For the CDR3, the DNA is TGTGCCACCCTCAGGGGGTTAGGCAATGAGCAGTACTTC. Translated: CATLRGLGNEQYF.

Only a few counts were recorded for this clonotype. J is TRBJ2-6 and V is TRBV20-1; D gene ambiguous. From germline, CDR1 is DFQATT and CDR2 SNEGSKA (reference sequence). This CDR3 is built from 17 residues. Trimming took 0 bases from V and 1 from J, leaving 13 bases between them. CDR3: CSARDLGFRSGANVLTF. The CDR3 nucleotides are TGCAGTGCTAGAGATTTAGGGTTTAGGTCTGGGGCCAACGTCCTGACTTTC.

The genes are TRBV9 and TRBJ1-2; D is unresolved. Germline assignment: CDR1 SGDLS and CDR2 YYNGEE. The CDR3 totals 16 residues. V was trimmed by 3 bases and J by 2 bases, leaving 17 bases between them. The CDR3 loop reads CASSAPPRAGNYGYTF. In nucleotides, the CDR3 is TGTGCCAGCAGCGCTCCCCCGAGGGCTGGCAACTATGGCTACACCTTC.

This rearrangement joins TRBV5-6 to TRBJ2-4, with D perhaps TRBD1 (5 bases). Judging by the DNA end, TRBJ2-7 fits better; the J call may be wrong. The CDR3 is made up of 15 amino acids. Per germline, CDR1 SGHDT and CDR2 YYEEEE. The CDR3 region is CASSLPLSTVYEQYF. The CDR3 region has the DNA TGTGCCAGCAGCTTGCCACTATCGACAGTCTACGAGCAGTACTTC.

This sequence joins TRBV9 and TRBJ2-3, with TRBD2 as a possible D gene (6 bases). The CDR3 covers 16 residues. V was cut by 6 bases and J by 0 bases, with 17 bases left in between. The germline gives CDR1 SGDLS, CDR2 YYNGEE. CDR3 residues: CASNQAGGTSTDTQYF. The DNA for the CDR3 is TGTGCCAGCAACCAGGCAGGCGGGACCAGCACAGATACGCAGTATTTT.

CDR3 amino acids: CSARVTSSGANVLTF. DNA of the CDR3: TGCAGTGCTAGAGTAACATCCTCTGGGGCCAACGTCCTGACTTTC. This rearrangement joins TRBV20-1 to TRBJ2-6, with D unresolved. V lost 1 base and J 0 bases, leaving 7 bases between the germline ends. The CDR3 is 15 residues long. Germline-derived CDR1 and CDR2 are DFQATT and SNEGSKA (reference sequence).

This rearrangement joins TRBV6-5 to TRBJ2-5; TRBD2 matches at 9 bases. With V trimmed by 10 bases and J by 10 bases, 10 bases remained unmatched. The germline CDR1 and CDR2 sequences are MNHEY and SVGAGI. The CDR3 is 12 residues long. This CDR3 is CATTNERGDQYF. CDR3 nucleotides: TGTGCCACCACCAATGAGCGGGGGGACCAGTACTTC.

This chain uses TRBV25-1 with TRBJ2-3, with D tentatively TRBD1 (6 bases). The CDR3 extends over 14 amino acids. Germline loops: CDR1 MGHDK, CDR2 SYGVNS. The V gene lost 6 bases and the J gene lost 2 bases, with 12 bases spanning the gap. The CDR3 DNA is TGTGCCAGCAGCGAGGGGGTCTACACAGATACGCAGTATTTT. It yields the protein CASSEGVYTDTQYF.

The J gene is TRBJ1-1, the V gene TRBV20-1; D is uncertain. From germline, CDR1 is DFQATT and CDR2 SNEGSKA (reference sequence). This CDR3 contains 11 residues. V lost 5 bases and J lost 1, with 5 bases in between. CDR3 sequence (DNA): TGCAGTGCTGCACCGAACACTGAAGCTTTCTTT. Its protein is CSAAPNTEAFF.

This clonotype was observed at least ten times. CDR3 loop: CASSQEATSGEKGETQYF. The CDR3 DNA follows: TGTGCCAGCAGCCAAGAGGCCACTAGCGGTGAAAAGGGAGAGACCCAGTACTTC. The V call is TRBV4-2, the J call TRBJ2-5; 8 bases map to TRBD2. The V segment lost 0 bases and the J segment 4 bases; nucleotides outside the gene matches: 13. The CDR3 loop spans 18 amino acids. Germline CDR1 reads LGHNA; CDR2 reads YNFKEQ.

The V gene is TRBV2, the J gene TRBJ2-3; tentative D call: TRBD2 (5 bases). Germline-derived CDR1 and CDR2 are SNHLY and FYNNEI. The CDR3 consists of 17 residues. V lost 2 bases to trimming and J lost 3 bases, with 18 bases between them. This CDR3 is CASSEWSGSGSTDTQYF. The CDR3 coding sequence is TGTGCCAGCAGTGAATGGTCTGGCAGCGGTTCAACAGATACGCAGTATTTT.

The chain recombines TRBV18 with TRBJ2-7, with D possibly matching TRBD1 (5 bases). The V gene lost 4 bases and the J gene lost 5 bases, with 12 bases spanning the gap. The germline CDR1 and CDR2 sequences are KGHSH and LQKENI. The CDR3 contains 13 residues. The CDR3 spells CASSQQDGHEQYF. The DNA for the CDR3 is TGTGCCAGCTCACAACAGGACGGCCACGAGCAGTACTTC.

V usage is TRBV29-1 and J usage is TRBJ2-3; D unclear. V dropped 3 bases and J dropped 0 bases, with 13 bases sitting between them. This CDR3 region has 15 residues. Germline V CDR1 and CDR2: SQVTM, ANQGSEA. Here the CDR3 DNA reads TGCAGCGTTGAGTTGTTGGACCAGAGCACAGATACGCAGTATTTT. Encoded protein: CSVELLDQSTDTQYF.

This clonotype was detected only a few times. This chain uses TRBV10-3 with TRBJ1-1, with a weak D call TRBD1 (5 bases). Germline V gene lookup returns CDR1 ENHRY and CDR2 SYGVKD. Trimming took 10 bases from V and 2 from J, leaving 11 bases between them. CDR3 size: 12 residues. CDR3 coding DNA: TGTGCCACCCAGGGATTTAACACTGAAGCTTTCTTT. It encodes CATQGFNTEAFF.

This clonotype was seen many times. V is TRBV7-2 and J is TRBJ2-7, with TRBD1 as a possible D gene (5 bases). Germline-derived CDR1 and CDR2 are SGHTA and FQGNSA. V lost 6 bases to trimming and J lost 5 bases, with 20 bases between them. CDR3 length equals 15 residues. CDR3 region: CASRLTVSGSHEQYF. CDR3 sequence (DNA): TGTGCCAGCAGACTTACGGTTTCAGGGTCCCACGAGCAGTACTTC. Based on the CDR3 plus reference TRBV7-2 and TRBJ2-7, the full variable domain is GAGVSQSPSNKVTEKGKDVELRCDPISGHTALYWYRQSLGQGLEFLIYFQGNSAPDKSGLPSDRFSAERTGGSVSTLTIQRTQQEDSAVYLCASRLTVSGSHEQYFGPGTRLTVT.